These 25 T cell receptor beta chains share one sample of origin, sequenced in a study of cytomegalovirus exposure and HLA in healthy donors (dated by TCRdb to about 2017). Receptor libraries were prepared by the immunoSEQ multiplex PCR assay. For the multiplex PCR, a mixture combining 60 forward primers for TCR Vbeta segments and 13 reverse primers for TCR Jbeta segments was used. Held by TCRdb, this immuneACCESS table contains in-frame sequences only and omits some clones. Under half of the omission traces to an unresolved V gene where checked; the cause of the rest is unknown. The sample includes 130,000 to 150,000 clones, with around three quarters observed a single time. The ten most abundant clones make up 2% to 2.5% of the sample. The specimen was PBMCs. Receptors originate from a woman aged 18 to 35 in good health and CMV-seropositive.

The chain links TRBV7-6 to TRBJ2-7, with a possible D match to TRBD2 (5 bases). Looked up from germline, CDR1 is SGHVS and CDR2 is FNYEAQ. V shed 6 bases and J shed 2 bases, with 14 bases lying between them. This CDR3 is built from 14 residues. The CDR3 spells CASSHAGGAYEQYF. CDR3 bases: TGTGCCAGCAGTCATGCGGGTGGCGCCTACGAGCAGTACTTC. The full variable domain, rest sourced from reference TRBV7-6 and TRBJ2-7, is GAGVSQSPRYKVTKRGQDVALRCDPISGHVSLYWYRQALGQGPEFLTYFNYEAQQDKSGLPNDRFSAERPEGSISTLTIQRTEQRDSAMYRCASSHAGGAYEQYFGPGTRLTVT.

The chain has TRBV19 and TRBJ2-7; 10 bases match TRBD1. V was clipped by 5 bases and J by 0 bases; unmatched bases: 7. Looked up from germline, CDR1 is LNHDA and CDR2 is SQIVND (reference sequence). This CDR3 spans 16 amino acids. The DNA for the CDR3 is TGTGCCAGTAGTCCCTCGGGGACAGGGGTCTCCTACGAGCAGTACTTC. It yields the protein CASSPSGTGVSYEQYF.

The chain carries TRBV5-1 and TRBJ2-2; 10 positions agree with TRBD2. J lost 6 bases, V lost 0 bases, and 8 bases had no gene match. Germline CDR1 is SGHRS and CDR2 is YFSETQ. The CDR3 runs 17 residues. The CDR3 coding sequence is TGCGCCAGCAGCTTGGCCCCTAGCGGGGGAGCTCCCGGGGAGCTGTTTTTT. Encoded protein: CASSLAPSGGAPGELFF. The full variable domain, in which reference TRBV5-1 and TRBJ2-2 provide the parts outside the CDR3, is KAGVTQTPRYLIKTRGQQVTLSCSPISGHRSVSWYQQTPGQGLQFLFEYFSETQRNKGNFPGRFSGRQFSNSRSEMNVSTLELGDSALYLCASSLAPSGGAPGELFFGEGSRLTVL.

CDR3 loop: CASSYGGYNSPLHF. The CDR3 DNA reads TGCGCCAGCAGCTACGGCGGCTATAATTCACCCCTCCACTTT. V gene TRBV5-1 combines with J gene TRBJ1-6, with D hard to call. Between the trimmed V and J ends, which lost 3 bases and 3 bases, there was a span of 7 bases. The V gene's germline CDR1 is SGHRS and CDR2 YFSETQ. The CDR3 has 14 residues. Based on the CDR3 plus reference TRBV5-1 and TRBJ1-6, the full variable domain is KAGVTQTPRYLIKTRGQQVTLSCSPISGHRSVSWYQQTPGQGLQFLFEYFSETQRNKGNFPGRFSGRQFSNSRSEMNVSTLELGDSALYLCASSYGGYNSPLHFGNGTRLTVT.

V and J are TRBV30 and TRBJ1-3; D is unclear. CDR3 size: 14 residues. V was clipped by 5 bases and J by 1 base, with 12 bases between them. Germline values: CDR1 GTSNPN, CDR2 SVGIG (reference sequence). For the CDR3, the DNA is TGTGCCTGGGGCCCGGGGAAATCTGGAAACACCATATATTTT. It encodes CAWGPGKSGNTIYF.

The chain combines TRBV5-5 with TRBJ1-2, with 7 positions matching TRBD1. CDR1 is SGHKS, CDR2 YYEKEE, per germline (reference sequence). This CDR3 is built from 13 residues. The ends lost 4 bases at V and 4 bases at J; junction bases unmatched: 4. As DNA, the CDR3 is TGTGCCAGCAGCCGCGGACAGGCCTATGGCTACACCTTC. It specifies CASSRGQAYGYTF.

The V gene is TRBV19, the J gene TRBJ2-5; possible D gene TRBD2, 6 bases. The germline gives CDR1 LNHDA, CDR2 SQIVND (reference sequence). The CDR3 runs to 14 residues. V was cut by 3 bases and J by 3 bases, with 11 bases left in between. The CDR3 sequence is CASSMRGGEETQYF. CDR3 coding DNA: TGTGCCAGTAGTATGAGAGGCGGGGAAGAGACCCAGTACTTC.

Concerning this clone: This sample also contains other DNA sequences that code for the same CDR3. The chain recombines TRBV5-1 with TRBJ2-7; D is ambiguous. Trimming removed 3 bases from V and 2 bases from J, with 3 bases in between. The germline V gene encodes CDR1 SGHRS and CDR2 YFSETQ. The CDR3 contains 11 residues. The CDR3: CASSSTYEQYF. For the CDR3, the DNA is TGCGCCAGCAGCTCTACCTACGAGCAGTACTTC.

This clone turned up a few times. The rearrangement joins TRBV6-1 to TRBJ2-1; no reliable D call. V was cut by 3 bases and J by 15 bases, with 12 bases left in between. The V gene's germline CDR1 is MNHNS and CDR2 SASEGT. This CDR3 is built from 11 residues. CDR3 residues: CASSDSFSPFF. The CDR3 DNA reads TGTGCCAGCAGTGACAGTTTTAGCCCGTTCTTC.

This CDR3 is CASIPGSTDTQYF. The CDR3 DNA sequence: TGTGCCAGCATACCAGGAAGCACAGATACGCAGTATTTT. The chain joins TRBV6-1 to TRBJ2-3; D not certain. CDR3 size: 13 residues. V was pared by 7 bases and J by 0 bases, with 8 bases between. In germline, CDR1 is MNHNS, CDR2 SASEGT.

This clone occurred once. The chain couples TRBV7-6 to TRBJ1-1, with D perhaps matching TRBD1 (6 bases). This CDR3 has 13 amino acids. V lost 5 bases and J lost 6, with 13 bases in between. CDR1 SGHVS and CDR2 FNYEAQ come from the germline V gene. The CDR3: CASSLDQGSEAFF. DNA for the CDR3: TGTGCCAGCAGCCTTGACCAGGGGTCTGAAGCTTTCTTT.

The chain links TRBV6-5 to TRBJ1-1; 7 bases are shared with TRBD1. The CDR3 consists of 12 residues. From germline, CDR1 is MNHEY and CDR2 SVGAGI. Trimming at V came to 8 bases and at J to 6 bases, leaving 6 bases not matched to a gene. CDR3: CASEGAFAEAFF. The CDR3 DNA reads as TGTGCCAGCGAGGGGGCTTTCGCTGAAGCTTTCTTT.

To note about this clone: The identical CDR3 is also encoded by other nucleotide sequences in the sample. The V and J genes are TRBV5-1 and TRBJ1-6; 11 nucleotides agree with TRBD1. CDR1 and CDR2 (germline): SGHRS, YFSETQ. CDR3 length: 15 amino acids. V lost 4 bases to trimming and J lost 6 bases; unmatched junction nucleotides: 3. The CDR3 loop reads CASSQGQGGNSPLHF. The CDR3 nucleotides are TGCGCCAGCAGCCAGGGACAGGGGGGTAATTCACCCCTCCACTTT.

This chain joins TRBV28 and TRBJ1-4; TRBD1 might be the D (6 bases). The CDR3 spans 16 residues. CDR1 is MDHEN and CDR2 is SYDVKM in the germline V gene. V gave up 2 bases and J gave up 8 bases, with 18 bases separating them. CDR3 bases: TGTGCCAGCAGTTTAGTTTCAACAGGGCGGGAGGAAAAACTGTTTTTT. Translation: CASSLVSTGREEKLFF. The complete variable domain, with remaining parts taken from reference TRBV28 and TRBJ1-4, reads DVKVTQSSRYLVKRTGEKVFLECVQDMDHENMFWYRQDPGLGLRLIYFSYDVKMKEKGDIPEGYSVSREKKERFSLILESASTNQTSMYLCASSLVSTGREEKLFFGSGTQLSVL.

V is TRBV27 and J is TRBJ2-7; TRBD2 aligns across 11 bases. The V gene end was trimmed by 5 bases and the J gene end by 3 bases; junction bases not matched to a gene: 6. The CDR3 spans 15 residues. Germline V gene sequence: CDR1 MNHEY, CDR2 SMNVEV (reference sequence). CDR3 amino acids: CASSPRLAGNYEQYF. Written as DNA, the CDR3 is TGTGCCAGCAGTCCCAGACTAGCGGGGAACTACGAGCAGTACTTC.

The chain employs TRBV9 and TRBJ2-5; TRBD2 aligns across 10 bases. V shed 0 bases, J shed 5 bases, and the junction held 7 bases outside the gene matches. CDR1 is SGDLS, CDR2 YYNGEE, per germline. The length of the CDR3 is 16 residues. This CDR3 reads CASSVGTSGAGETQYF. CDR3 nucleotide sequence: TGTGCCAGCAGCGTAGGAACTAGCGGGGCTGGGGAGACCCAGTACTTC.

The chain uses TRBV7-2 and TRBJ1-1, with 7 bases aligning to TRBD1. CDR1 is SGHTA, CDR2 FQGNSA, per germline. The CDR3 has 16 amino acids. V trimming: 3 bases; J trimming: 10 bases; junction bases outside the gene matches: 17. In DNA form, the CDR3 reads TGTGCCAGCAGCTTCGGGGGCCTTAACAGGGGTACAGGAGCTTTCTTT. As protein: CASSFGGLNRGTGAFF.

The chain is built from TRBV7-9 and TRBJ2-5; tentative D call: TRBD1 (6 bases). The J call is doubtful: the DNA matches TRBJ2-7 better. The CDR3 is made up of 15 amino acids. Looked up from germline, CDR1 is SEHNR and CDR2 is FQNEAQ (reference sequence). The CDR3 spells CASSQSTGFAYEQYF. DNA for the CDR3: TGTGCCAGCAGCCAAAGCACAGGGTTTGCCTACGAGCAGTACTTC.

This clone came up a few times. The V call is TRBV5-5, the J call TRBJ1-5; the D is unclear. This CDR3 region has 15 residues. The germline CDR1 and CDR2 sequences are SGHKS and YYEKEE (reference sequence). V was cut by 1 base and J by 0 bases, with 8 bases left in between. The CDR3 spells CASSLTASSNQPQHF. The CDR3 nucleotides are TGTGCCAGCAGCTTGACAGCTTCTAGCAATCAGCCCCAGCATTTT.

This rearrangement joins TRBV9 to TRBJ2-1; 8 positions agree with TRBD1. Germline loops: CDR1 SGDLS, CDR2 YYNGEE. The ends lost 3 bases at V and 2 bases at J; junction bases unmatched: 4. There are 15 residues in the CDR3. Written as DNA, the CDR3 is TGTGCCAGCAGCGGTGGACAGGGACCCTACAATGAGCAGTTCTTC. Its protein product is CASSGGQGPYNEQFF.

The V and J genes are TRBV5-1 and TRBJ1-4, with TRBD1 matching 11 bases. The trim removed 4 bases at V and 4 bases at J, leaving 6 bases unmatched. CDR3 size: 16 residues. Germline CDR1 SGHRS, CDR2 YFSETQ. The CDR3 sequence is CASSPRTGGFNEKLFF. In nucleotides, the CDR3 is TGCGCCAGCAGCCCCAGGACAGGGGGCTTTAATGAAAAACTGTTTTTT. Full variable domain (rest looked up from reference TRBV5-1 and TRBJ1-4): KAGVTQTPRYLIKTRGQQVTLSCSPISGHRSVSWYQQTPGQGLQFLFEYFSETQRNKGNFPGRFSGRQFSNSRSEMNVSTLELGDSALYLCASSPRTGGFNEKLFFGSGTQLSVL.

V gene TRBV11-3 combines with J gene TRBJ1-5; TRBD1 matches at 7 bases. The CDR3 is 14 amino acids. The germline V gene encodes CDR1 SGHNT and CDR2 YENEEA. The J segment lost 5 bases and the V segment lost 5 bases, leaving 6 bases of the junction unmatched. The CDR3 protein is CASSPPGGDQPQHF. The CDR3 DNA reads TGTGCCAGCAGCCCCCCAGGGGGTGATCAGCCCCAGCATTTT.

The rearrangement uses TRBV6-1 and TRBJ1-3; D perhaps matches TRBD1 (6 bases). This CDR3 is 17 amino acids long. CDR1 and CDR2 from the germline V gene are MNHNS and SASEGT. Trimming shortened V by 0 bases and J by 4 bases, and 16 bases separated the two germline ends. CDR3 in amino acids: CASSEARGGSGGNTIYF. Here the CDR3 DNA reads TGTGCCAGCAGTGAAGCGAGGGGGGGCTCGGGAGGAAACACCATATATTTT.

The J gene is TRBJ1-6, the V gene TRBV6-1; possibly TRBD1 for D (5 bases). The CDR3 is 17 residues long. From germline, CDR1 is MNHNS and CDR2 SASEGT. V was pared by 1 base and J by 9 bases, with 19 bases between. The CDR3 DNA is TGTGCCAGCAGTGAAGTGTGGGGCAGCCCCGGTGGTTCACCCCTCCACTTT. This codes for CASSEVWGSPGGSPLHF.

A single count supports this clone. V usage is TRBV14 and J usage is TRBJ2-1; 8 positions agree with TRBD2. V was clipped by 1 base and J by 4 bases; unmatched bases: 9. Germline CDR1 SGHDN, CDR2 FVKESK. The CDR3 covers 17 residues. CDR3 residues: CASSQAGSGGPYNEQFF. The CDR3 bases are TGTGCCAGCAGCCAAGCGGGGAGCGGGGGCCCGTACAATGAGCAGTTCTTC.